The text below deals with one T cell receptor (beta chain). The data were obtained in a study of regulatory T cells in long-lasting Graves disease. This CDR3 spans 16 amino acids. Germline assignment: CDR1 SGHRS and CDR2 YFSETQ. The trim removed 4 bases at V and 0 bases at J, leaving 9 bases unmatched. Time point defined: newly diagnosed GD, antithyroid drugs for less than 3 months. RNA isolated from PBMCs was used to make the TCR library. Relying on iRepertoire HTBI primers and Arm-PCR of CDR3 regions, the team built TCR beta libraries. MiXCR, applied by TCRdb to the multiplex PCR reads, yields one record per CDR3 protein. The repertoire holds just over 600,000 distinct CDR3 sequences, with roughly 16% as singletons. Another study also made use of these data, one on T cells in Graves' hyperthyroidism and ophthalmopathy.

The chain has TRBV5-1 and TRBJ2-5; 7 positions agree with TRBD1. Source: peripheral blood mononuclear cells (PBMCs), taken at new diagnosis, from a patient treated with antithyroid drugs. This TCR was sampled from a young woman with Graves disease. The CDR3 is CASSPYPTGNQETQYF. CDR3 sequence (DNA): TGCGCCAGCAGCCCTTACCCGACAGGGAACCAAGAGACCCAGTACTTC.